Presented here are 30 T cell receptor beta chains from one specimen sequenced in a study of shared clonotypes between healthy human individuals. The assay was immunoSEQ multiplex PCR, and TCRdb's table has in-frame clones only and misses some. The profile shows roughly 480,000 clones, 70% to 80% of them singletons. The sequencing input was PBMCs. The source is a middle-aged woman in good health. Some clones in this sample may be carry-over from other donors' samples.

This chain uses TRBV29-1 with TRBJ2-1; 8 bases match TRBD2. The CDR3 extends over 16 amino acids. V shed 1 base and J 0 bases; nucleotides not matched to a gene: 5. CDR1 SQVTM and CDR2 ANQGSEA come from the germline V gene. The CDR3 is CSVEVAGRPSYNEQFF. The CDR3 nucleotides are TGCAGCGTTGAAGTAGCGGGAAGGCCCTCCTACAATGAGCAGTTCTTC.

The rearrangement links TRBV15 to TRBJ2-5, with 8 bases matching TRBD1. This CDR3 region has 16 residues. J was trimmed by 4 bases and V by 3 bases; bases with no gene match: 10. CDR1 LNHNV and CDR2 YYDKDF come from the germline V gene (reference sequence). CDR3 nucleotides: TGTGCCACCAGCAGGGGTGGGTCGACAGGGGCAGAGACCCAGTACTTC. It yields the protein CATSRGGSTGAETQYF.

The chain has TRBV7-9 and TRBJ2-5, with D maybe TRBD1 (5 bases). V lost 2 bases and J 7 bases, leaving 14 bases between the germline ends. Per the germline V gene, CDR1 is SEHNR and CDR2 is FQNEAQ (reference sequence). The CDR3 runs 14 residues. The CDR3, as DNA: TGTGCCAGCAGCTTATCCGGTCCAAGGGGGACCCAGTACTTC. Translated, it gives CASSLSGPRGTQYF.

The genes are TRBV2 and TRBJ2-3; 13 nucleotides align to TRBD2. The ends lost 6 bases at V and 8 bases at J; junction bases unmatched: 11. Per the germline V gene, CDR1 is SNHLY and CDR2 is FYNNEI. The CDR3 consists of 16 residues. In DNA, the CDR3 is TGTGCCAGCAGCTCCCAAGGACTAGCGGGAGTGGGTACGCAGTATTTT. It encodes CASSSQGLAGVGTQYF.

This clone was observed once. CDR3 loop: CASSQEAYNYGYTF. The CDR3 bases are TGCGCCAGCAGCCAAGAGGCATACAACTATGGCTACACCTTC. The rearrangement links TRBV4-1 to TRBJ1-2; D gene ambiguous. The CDR3 loop spans 14 amino acids. Trimming left V 0 bases short and J 2 bases short, with 7 bases between. Germline values: CDR1 MGHRA, CDR2 YSYEKL.

J is TRBJ2-7 and V is TRBV25-1, with D possibly matching TRBD1 (6 bases). The CDR3 length is 15 residues. Germline CDR1 MGHDK, CDR2 SYGVNS. V was pared by 2 bases and J by 2 bases, with 13 bases between. In DNA form, the CDR3 reads TGTGCCAGCAGTGAACGCCTAGGGGACACCTACGAGCAGTACTTC. Protein sequence: CASSERLGDTYEQYF.

A few counts support this clone. The chain recombines TRBV7-8 with TRBJ2-1; 13 bases are a match to TRBD2. Trimming cost V 4 bases and J 8 bases; bases outside gene matches: 8. Germline assignment: CDR1 SGHVS and CDR2 FQNEAQ. This CDR3 comprises 16 residues. CDR3 sequence: CASSSSTSGRADEQFF. CDR3 DNA sequence: TGTGCCAGCAGCTCTTCCACTAGCGGGAGGGCGGATGAGCAGTTCTTC.

The rearrangement joins TRBV7-3 to TRBJ1-1; TRBD1 matches 7 bases. The CDR3 consists of 13 residues. J gave up 8 bases and V 5 bases, and 8 bases lay outside the gene matches. Germline V gene data show CDR1 as SGHTA and CDR2 as FQGTGA. This CDR3 is CASSQDRDGEAFF. DNA for the CDR3: TGTGCCAGCAGCCAAGACAGGGACGGCGAAGCTTTCTTT.

About this clone itself: A read error likely explains this, since a far larger clone differs by one base. Within the sample, other DNA sequences also encode this same CDR3. V is TRBV29-1 and J is TRBJ2-4; either TRBD1 or TRBD2 may supply D (5 bases each). The germline CDR1 and CDR2 sequences are SQVTM and ANQGSEA. Trimming took off 7 bases at V and 4 bases at J, with 11 bases between the two ends. This CDR3 spans 12 amino acids. This CDR3 is CSGGSGKNIQYF. Here the CDR3 DNA reads TGCAGCGGGGGGAGTGGTAAAAACATTCAGTACTTC.

This clone was seen a few times. The chain carries TRBV25-1 and TRBJ1-1, with 12 positions matching TRBD1. The length of the CDR3 is 17 residues. The V segment lost 3 bases and the J segment 5 bases; nucleotides outside the gene matches: 10. The germline gives CDR1 MGHDK, CDR2 SYGVNS. The CDR3 reads CASSDDPRDRGRTEAFF. CDR3 coding DNA: TGTGCCAGCAGTGACGATCCGAGGGACAGGGGGCGAACTGAAGCTTTCTTT.

The chain uses TRBV7-9 and TRBJ1-2; 9 bases match TRBD1. The V and J ends lost 4 bases and 7 bases, in that order; junction bases with no gene match: 4. Germline CDR1 is SEHNR and CDR2 is FQNEAQ (reference sequence). This CDR3 contains 13 residues. CDR3 sequence reads: CASSWDREAGYTF. As DNA, the CDR3 is TGTGCCAGCAGCTGGGACAGGGAGGCTGGCTACACCTTC.

V is TRBV7-7 and J is TRBJ2-1; 9 bases are shared with TRBD1. The CDR3 consists of 14 residues. After removal of 4 bases from V and 9 bases from J, the junction contained 7 bases not matched to a gene. The V gene's germline CDR1 is SSHAT and CDR2 FNYEAQ (reference sequence). DNA for the CDR3: TGTGCCAGCAGCTGGGGACAGGGTACGGGTGAGCAGTTCTTC. This encodes CASSWGQGTGEQFF. The full variable domain, in which reference TRBV7-7 and TRBJ2-1 provide the parts outside the CDR3, is GAGVSQSPRYKVTKRGQDVTLRCDPISSHATLYWYQQALGQGPEFLTYFNYEAQPDKSGLPSDRFSAERPEGSISTLTIQRTEQRDSAMYRCASSWGQGTGEQFFGPGTRLTVL.

This chain links TRBV5-4 with TRBJ2-5; D unresolved. Germline CDR1 and CDR2: SGHNT and YYREEE (reference sequence). The CDR3 contains 16 residues. V lost 0 bases and J 2 bases, leaving 14 bases between the germline ends. CDR3 in DNA: TGTGCCAGCAGCTTGGAACCAGCAAGCCCTCAAGAGACCCAGTACTTC. Residues: CASSLEPASPQETQYF.

Details on this clone: Germline is not matched at one junction end, which may reflect a read error. The same CDR3 is also encoded by other DNA sequences in this sample. The CDR3 sequence: CASSLGEVNTGELFF. CDR3 in DNA: TGCGCCAGCAGCTTAGGGGAGGTAAACACAGGGGAGCTGTTTTTT. The genes are TRBV5-1 and TRBJ2-2; D perhaps matches TRBD2 (6 bases). Germline V lookup: CDR1 SGHRS, CDR2 YFSETQ. This CDR3 has 15 residues.

This chain links TRBV10-3 with TRBJ1-2; D is uncertain. Germline CDR1 reads ENHRY; CDR2 reads SYGVKD. The V end lost 0 bases, the J end lost 3 bases, and 8 bases lay between the germline ends. The CDR3 is 14 residues long. The CDR3 here is CAISESQRDYGYTF. The CDR3, as DNA: TGTGCCATCAGTGAGTCGCAGAGGGACTATGGCTACACCTTC.

Regarding this clone: The junction and the germline gene differ at one end; a read error may be behind it. The CDR3 is CAISGTDRDRVF. The CDR3 bases are TGTGCCATCAGTGGGACGGACAGGGACCGGGTCTTC. The chain carries TRBV10-3 and TRBJ2-1, with TRBD1 matching over 8 bases. CDR1 is ENHRY, CDR2 SYGVKD, per germline. The CDR3 contains 12 residues.

The chain recombines TRBV4-3 with TRBJ2-2, with 9 bases matching TRBD2. Germline V CDR1 and CDR2: LGHNA, YSLEER. CDR3 size: 14 residues. V trimming: 6 bases; J trimming: 5 bases; junction bases outside the gene matches: 4. CDR3 nucleotides: TGCGCCAGCAGGGTTAGCGGGGGAACCGGGGAGCTGTTTTTT. This gives the protein CASRVSGGTGELFF.

V is TRBV5-4 and J is TRBJ2-1; 14 bases map to TRBD2. Germline V lookup: CDR1 SGHNT, CDR2 YYREEE (reference sequence). The CDR3 length is 17 residues. The V segment lost 4 bases and the J segment 7 bases; nucleotides outside the gene matches: 10. This chain's CDR3 is CASSPSGTSGSGNEQFF. In DNA form, the CDR3 reads TGTGCCAGCAGCCCCTCCGGGACTAGCGGGAGTGGGAATGAGCAGTTCTTC.

V and J are TRBV2 and TRBJ1-1, with unresolved D. V was pared by 1 base and J by 4 bases, with 13 bases between. Germline CDR1 and CDR2: SNHLY and FYNNEI. This CDR3 spans 15 amino acids. The CDR3 nucleotides are TGTGCCAGCAGTGAAGGACGACCGAGCGTCACTGAAGCTTTCTTT. The encoded protein is CASSEGRPSVTEAFF.

The chain links TRBV4-3 to TRBJ2-1; 8 bases agree with TRBD1. V shed 1 base, J shed 7 bases, and the junction held 9 bases outside the gene matches. The germline V gene encodes CDR1 LGHNA and CDR2 YSLEER. There are 16 residues in the CDR3. The CDR3 reads CASSQGPGQEVNEQFF. The DNA for the CDR3 is TGCGCCAGCAGCCAAGGGCCGGGACAGGAGGTGAATGAGCAGTTCTTC.

The rearrangement joins TRBV6-1 to TRBJ1-1; D remains ambiguous. Germline V gene data show CDR1 as MNHNS and CDR2 as SASEGT. The CDR3 contains 12 residues. Trimming left V 2 bases short and J 10 bases short, with 11 bases between. CDR3 region: CASSEFEPRAFF. CDR3 DNA sequence: TGTGCCAGCAGTGAATTTGAGCCGCGAGCTTTCTTT.

Comments on this clone: Within the sample, other DNA sequences also encode this same CDR3. The chain joins TRBV27 to TRBJ2-2; D is possibly TRBD2 (6 bases). Germline CDR1 is MNHEY and CDR2 is SMNVEV (reference sequence). V lost 9 bases and J lost 0, with 26 bases in between. The CDR3 covers 19 residues. The CDR3 is CASSNRLRDGSTNTGELFF. CDR3 sequence (DNA): TGTGCCAGTAGTAACAGGTTAAGGGACGGGAGCACGAACACCGGGGAGCTGTTTTTT.

The CDR3 sequence is CASSPRRDRGHEQFF. The CDR3 DNA reads as TGTGCCAGCAGCCCACGCCGGGACAGGGGGCATGAGCAGTTCTTC. The chain is built from TRBV7-2 and TRBJ2-1; the match to TRBD1 covers 12 bases. The V and J ends lost 5 bases and 8 bases, in that order; junction bases with no gene match: 7. Per germline, CDR1 SGHTA and CDR2 FQGNSA. The CDR3 runs 15 residues. The whole variable domain, filled in from reference TRBV7-2 and TRBJ2-1, reads GAGVSQSPSNKVTEKGKDVELRCDPISGHTALYWYRQSLGQGLEFLIYFQGNSAPDKSGLPSDRFSAERTGGSVSTLTIQRTQQEDSAVYLCASSPRRDRGHEQFFGPGTRLTVL.

The chain employs TRBV6-1 and TRBJ2-4; D is possibly TRBD2 (5 bases). CDR3 size: 15 residues. Deletions cut 7 bases from V and 7 bases from J, with 20 bases between. The germline gives CDR1 MNHNS, CDR2 SASEGT. CDR3 sequence: CASKETHLAGNIQYF. The CDR3, as DNA: TGTGCCAGCAAGGAGACTCATCTAGCTGGGAACATTCAGTACTTC.

This chain joins TRBV6-6 and TRBJ2-2, with D uncertain. This CDR3 region has 16 residues. From germline, CDR1 is MNHNY and CDR2 SVGAGI (reference sequence). V was shortened by 6 bases and J by 6 bases, with 20 bases between the two germline ends. CDR3 DNA sequence: TGTGCCAGCAGAGATCAGGTCCGCGAGTGGGCCGGGGAGCTGTTTTTT. As protein: CASRDQVREWAGELFF.

J is TRBJ1-2 and V is TRBV5-5, with D possibly being TRBD1 (5 bases). Germline-derived CDR1 and CDR2 are SGHKS and YYEKEE (reference sequence). The V end was cut by 0 bases, the J end by 1 base, with 7 bases between. This CDR3 has 14 residues. The CDR3 DNA is TGTGCCAGCAGCTTGGCGGACATTAACTATGGCTACACCTTC. This translates into CASSLADINYGYTF. The complete variable domain, with remaining parts taken from reference TRBV5-5 and TRBJ1-2, reads DAGVTQSPTHLIKTRGQQVTLRCSPISGHKSVSWYQQVLGQGPQFIFQYYEKEERGRGNFPDRFSARQFPNYSSELNVNALLLGDSALYLCASSLADINYGYTFGSGTRLTVV.

The chain combines TRBV29-1 with TRBJ2-7; 7 nucleotides match TRBD1. CDR3 length equals 13 residues. V trimming: 6 bases; J trimming: 3 bases; junction bases outside the gene matches: 8. The germline V gene has CDR1 SQVTM and CDR2 ANQGSEA. CDR3 nucleotide sequence: TGCAGCGTAGTAACAGGGGATAGCTACGAGCAGTACTTC. Amino acids: CSVVTGDSYEQYF.

The chain has TRBV2 and TRBJ2-7; 8 bases are shared with TRBD1. The CDR3 spans 13 residues. Trimming removed 7 bases from V and 6 bases from J; junction bases left unmatched: 8. The germline CDR1 and CDR2 sequences are SNHLY and FYNNEI. CDR3 protein: CASTGQGLGEQYF. The CDR3 DNA sequence: TGTGCCAGCACCGGACAGGGTTTGGGCGAGCAGTACTTC.

This clone has just one count. V gene TRBV2 combines with J gene TRBJ1-1; D ambiguous. Per the germline V gene, CDR1 is SNHLY and CDR2 is FYNNEI. The CDR3 spans 11 residues. V shed 5 bases and J shed 11 bases, with 12 bases lying between them. CDR3 nucleotides: TGTGCCAGCAGTCTTGAAGCAGATGCTTTCTTT. As protein: CASSLEADAFF.

The chain joins TRBV4-1 to TRBJ1-2; D is possibly TRBD1 (5 bases). The CDR3 extends over 16 amino acids. Trimming removed 0 bases at V and 5 bases at J, with 16 bases between. Germline V gene sequence: CDR1 MGHRA, CDR2 YSYEKL. The chain's CDR3 is CASSQDQGAGLYGYTF. In nucleotides, the CDR3 is TGCGCCAGCAGCCAAGATCAGGGAGCCGGATTGTATGGCTACACCTTC.